The entry below gives a single TCR beta chain sequence along with its context. Its target is not known. The sample comes from a study of OX40 agonist ivuxolimab in advanced cancers. Per germline, CDR1 SGHRS and CDR2 YFSETQ. The CDR3 extends over 15 amino acids. V was pared by 4 bases and J by 3 bases, with 5 bases of the junction left unmatched. Enrollment shut out patients with autoimmune disease history or systemic immunosuppression. The study's findings and limits: At 0.1 to 3.0 mg/kg, CD4+ and CD8+ blood T cells expanded clonally by week 6.

TCRdb's table, derived via immunoSEQ multiplex PCR, lists solely in-frame clones and lacks some. The sample has nearly 110,000 clones, roughly nine tenths seen once. Sequencing used CD4+ or CD8+ T cells sorted from blood, obtained in a trial of the OX40 agonist ivuxolimab. The sequence came from an adult with an advanced solid tumor such as melanoma, head and neck, liver or kidney cancer. V is TRBV5-1 and J is TRBJ1-5, with 9 bases fitting TRBD1. The CDR3 protein is CASSPGTGNNQPQHF. In nucleotides, the CDR3 is TGCGCCAGCAGCCCCGGGACAGGGAACAATCAGCCCCAGCATTTT. The variable domain in full, with the rest retrieved from reference TRBV5-1 and TRBJ1-5, is KAGVTQTPRYLIKTRGQQVTLSCSPISGHRSVSWYQQTPGQGLQFLFEYFSETQRNKGNFPGRFSGRQFSNSRSEMNVSTLELGDSALYLCASSPGTGNNQPQHFGDGTRLSIL.